The clone carrying this T cell receptor beta chain was seen ten or more times. Its antigen is undetermined. The CDR3 spans 14 residues. Germline V gene sequence: CDR1 LGHDT, CDR2 YNNKEL (reference sequence). V lost 1 base and J lost 5; bases outside the gene matches: 1. The sample is drawn from a study of T cells in Graves' hyperthyroidism and ophthalmopathy. RNA transcripts served as the template for amplifying TCR beta CDR3 regions. First-round RT-PCR of the TCR CDR3 relied on the HTBI primer set. TCRdb recomputed calls from the multiplex PCR reads with MiXCR, one row per CDR3 protein. This table holds approximately 400,000 distinct CDR3 sequences, over 13% found once. Study conclusions and caveats: Through a model of 13 V-J features, ophthalmopathy was separated from stable hyperthyroidism.

Uncontrolled infection, other autoimmune disease, pregnancy or lactation excluded patients. The study based diagnoses on clinical symptoms, serum thyroxine and TRAb, thyroid ultrasound and orbital computed tomography. V gene TRBV3-1 combines with J gene TRBJ1-5, with 8 bases aligning to TRBD1. The sequencing input was blood. The origin of this receptor is a man aged 45-65 years with Graves' ophthalmopathy. This chain's CDR3 is CASSQGQGYQPQHF. The CDR3 nucleotides read TGTGCCAGCAGCCAAGGACAGGGGTATCAGCCCCAGCATTTT. The entire variable domain, with the rest obtained from reference TRBV3-1 and TRBJ1-5, is as follows: DTAVSQTPKYLVTQMGNDKSIKCEQNLGHDTMYWYKQDSKKFLKIMFSYNNKELIINETVPNRFSPKSPDKAHLNLHINSLELGDSAVYFCASSQGQGYQPQHFGDGTRLSIL.